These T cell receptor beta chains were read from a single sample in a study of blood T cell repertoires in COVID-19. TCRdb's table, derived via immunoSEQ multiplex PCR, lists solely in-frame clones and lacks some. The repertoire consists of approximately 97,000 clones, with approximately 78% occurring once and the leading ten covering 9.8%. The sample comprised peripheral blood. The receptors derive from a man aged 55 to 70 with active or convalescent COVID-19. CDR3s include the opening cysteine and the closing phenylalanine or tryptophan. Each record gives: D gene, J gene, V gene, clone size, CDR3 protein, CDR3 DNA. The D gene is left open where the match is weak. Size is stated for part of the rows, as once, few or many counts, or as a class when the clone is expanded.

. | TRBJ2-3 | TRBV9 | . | CASSVGPGVGTDTQYF | TGTGCCAGCAGCGTAGGCCCGGGAGTGGGCACAGATACGCAGTATTTT
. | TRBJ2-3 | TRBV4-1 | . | CASSQVVDTQYF | TGCGCCAGCAGCCAAGTAGTGGATACGCAGTATTTT
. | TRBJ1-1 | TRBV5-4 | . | CASSLRGENTEAFF | TGTGCCAGCAGCCTACGGGGGGAGAACACTGAAGCTTTCTTT
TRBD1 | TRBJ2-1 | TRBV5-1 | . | CASSPFRGQGINEQFF | TGCGCCAGCAGTCCCTTTAGGGGACAGGGGATTAATGAGCAGTTCTTC
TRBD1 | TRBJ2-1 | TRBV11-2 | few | CASSSRTGKTHNEQFF | TGTGCCAGCAGCTCCCGGACAGGGAAAACCCACAATGAGCAGTTCTTC
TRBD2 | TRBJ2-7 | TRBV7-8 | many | CASSPSGGEYEQYF | TGTGCCAGCAGCCCCTCGGGGGGGGAATACGAGCAGTACTTC
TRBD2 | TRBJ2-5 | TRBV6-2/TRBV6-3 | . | CASSYSNNGGRLETQYF | TGTGCCAGCAGTTACTCGAATAACGGCGGGAGGTTAGAGACCCAGTACTTC
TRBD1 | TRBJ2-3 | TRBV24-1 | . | CATSDARTGNPDTQYF | TGTGCCACCAGTGATGCTCGGACAGGGAACCCAGATACGCAGTATTTT
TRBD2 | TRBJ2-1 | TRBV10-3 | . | CAIRESGGSIEQFF | TGTGCCATCAGGGAAAGTGGCGGGAGCATTGAGCAGTTCTTC
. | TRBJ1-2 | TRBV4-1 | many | CASSPWLISPGRTGGYTF | TGCGCCAGCAGCCCATGGCTTATTAGTCCCGGAAGGACTGGTGGCTACACCTTC